This TCR beta chain was sequenced for a study of shared clonotypes between healthy human individuals. Clones were sequenced by immunoSEQ multiplex PCR, and TCRdb holds only the in-frame ones, with some missing. The sample carries under 1,100,000 clones, 60% to 80% recorded once. Study-wide results and caveats: Sorted-subset sequencing was shown by rarefaction to be incomplete despite large depth. All-four-donor shared clonotypes had higher generation probabilities than non-shared clonotypes did. When naive CD4 clonotypes were compared across four donors, around 4.6% were shared.

This CDR3 comprises 18 residues. The germline gives CDR1 SGDLS, CDR2 YYNGEE. Trimming cost V 3 bases and J 1 base; bases outside gene matches: 13. In its sample, this clone was seen once. The target antigen is unknown. Sequencing input: memory CD4+ T cells sorted from blood. Stated subset: CD45RA-negative fraction. This TCR derives from a man aged 18 to 30 in good health. The chain employs TRBV9 and TRBJ2-3; TRBD1 aligns across 8 bases. The CDR3 loop is CASSGRQGAASRTDTQYF. The CDR3, as DNA: TGTGCCAGCAGCGGCCGCCAGGGGGCCGCCTCTCGCACAGATACGCAGTATTTT.